The text below deals with one TCR beta chain. Its target is not known. Vbeta (60) and Jbeta (13) primers were used in the PCR. This table comes from immunoSEQ multiplex PCR, and its TCRdb copy is limited to in-frame clones, with some not included. This table has 95,000 to 150,000 clones, approximately 17% appearing once. The sample is drawn from a study of cytomegalovirus exposure and HLA in healthy donors. General study results and limits: An analysis done earlier found most TCR beta V segments productive about 87% or about 30% of the time.

This CDR3 has 15 amino acids. Trimming removed 5 bases at V and 3 bases at J, with 14 bases between. Germline CDR1 MGHDK, CDR2 SYGVNS. This clonotype was obtained from a female donor in good health and CMV-seropositive. This chain joins TRBV25-1 and TRBJ1-3; D is unresolved. The sequenced sample consisted of PBMCs. The CDR3: CASSQRGIGGNTIYF. DNA of the CDR3: TGTGCCAGCAGTCAACGGGGTATAGGTGGAAACACCATATATTTT.